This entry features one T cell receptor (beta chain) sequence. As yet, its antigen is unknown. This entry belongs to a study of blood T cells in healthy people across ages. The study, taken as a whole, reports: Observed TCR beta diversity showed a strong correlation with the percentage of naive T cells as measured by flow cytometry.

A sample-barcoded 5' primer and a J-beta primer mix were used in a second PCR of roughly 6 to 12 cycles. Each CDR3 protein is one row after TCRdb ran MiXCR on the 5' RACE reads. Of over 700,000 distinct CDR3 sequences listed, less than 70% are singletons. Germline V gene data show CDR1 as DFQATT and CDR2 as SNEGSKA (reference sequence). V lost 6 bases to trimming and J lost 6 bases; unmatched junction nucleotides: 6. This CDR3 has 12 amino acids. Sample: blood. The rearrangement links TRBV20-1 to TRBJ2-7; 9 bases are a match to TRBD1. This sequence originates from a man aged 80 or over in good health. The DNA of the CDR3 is TGCAGTGCCCGACAGGGGGTCCGCGAGCAGTACTTC. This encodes CSARQGVREQYF.